This TCR beta chain appears in the sequencing data of a study of human T cells and chemical hapten exposure. Study-wide results and caveats: Relative to controls, expanded TCRs formed significantly more large CDR3 similarity clusters.

The time point denotes: patch test 2, 6 weeks after DPC sensitization. Treatment: therapeutic diphenylcyclopropenone sensitization with weekly scalp DPC. This clonotype has more than one count but fewer than ten. The antigen is undetermined. The CDR3 contains 16 residues. Per germline, CDR1 MNHEY and CDR2 SMNVEV (reference sequence). Trimming cost V 6 bases and J 3 bases, with 18 bases left between them. From the RACE reads, TCRdb called clonotypes with MiXCR, one entry per CDR3 protein. The sample holds tens of thousands of distinct CDR3 sequences, 9.5% to 13% seen once. The sequenced sample was whole blood, obtained in connection with sensitization to the hapten diphenylcyclopropenone (DPC). The V and J genes are TRBV27 and TRBJ1-5, with D uncertain. The receptor was isolated from a man aged 18 to 30 with alopecia areata. Some clones in this sample may be carry-over from other donors' samples. Here the CDR3 DNA reads TGTGCCAGCAGCCCTGGGAGGGCAGTAACCAATCAGCCCCAGCATTTT. Protein sequence: CASSPGRAVTNQPQHF.